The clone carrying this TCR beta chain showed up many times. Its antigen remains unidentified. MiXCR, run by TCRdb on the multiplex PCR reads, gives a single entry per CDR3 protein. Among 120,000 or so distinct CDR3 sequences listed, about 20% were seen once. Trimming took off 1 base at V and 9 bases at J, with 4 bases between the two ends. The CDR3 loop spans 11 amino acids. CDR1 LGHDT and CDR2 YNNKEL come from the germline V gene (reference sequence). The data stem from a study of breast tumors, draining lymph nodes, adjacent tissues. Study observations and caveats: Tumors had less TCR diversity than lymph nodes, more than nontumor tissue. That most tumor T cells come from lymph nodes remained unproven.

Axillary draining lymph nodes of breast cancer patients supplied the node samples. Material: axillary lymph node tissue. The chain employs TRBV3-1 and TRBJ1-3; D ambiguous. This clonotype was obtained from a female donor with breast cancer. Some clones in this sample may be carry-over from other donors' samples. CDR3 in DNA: TGTGCCAGCAGCCAAGTGGGCACCATATATTTT. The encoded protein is CASSQVGTIYF.